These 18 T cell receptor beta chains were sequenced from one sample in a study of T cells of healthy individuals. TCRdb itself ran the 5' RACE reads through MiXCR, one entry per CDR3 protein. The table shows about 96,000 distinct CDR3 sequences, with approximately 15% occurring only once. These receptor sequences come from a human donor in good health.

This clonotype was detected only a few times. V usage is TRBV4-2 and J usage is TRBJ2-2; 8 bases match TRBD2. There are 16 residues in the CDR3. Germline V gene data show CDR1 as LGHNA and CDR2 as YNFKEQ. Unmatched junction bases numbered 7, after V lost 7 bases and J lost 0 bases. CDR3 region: CASTPRGGTNTGELFF. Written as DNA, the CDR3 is TGTGCCAGCACTCCTCGGGGGGGTACGAACACCGGGGAGCTGTTTTTT.

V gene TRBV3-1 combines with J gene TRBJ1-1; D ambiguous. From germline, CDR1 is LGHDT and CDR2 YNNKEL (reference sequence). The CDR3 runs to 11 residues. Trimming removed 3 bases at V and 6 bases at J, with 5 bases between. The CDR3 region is CASSQFSEAFF. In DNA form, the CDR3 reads TGTGCCAGCAGCCAGTTCTCTGAAGCTTTCTTT.

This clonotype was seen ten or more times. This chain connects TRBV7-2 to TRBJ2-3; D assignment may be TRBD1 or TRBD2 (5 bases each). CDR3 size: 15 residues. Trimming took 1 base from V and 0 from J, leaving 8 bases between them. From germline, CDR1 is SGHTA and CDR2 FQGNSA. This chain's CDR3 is CASSLDGASTDTQYF. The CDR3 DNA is TGTGCCAGCAGCTTAGACGGGGCTAGCACAGATACGCAGTATTTT. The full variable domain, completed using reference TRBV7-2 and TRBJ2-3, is GAGVSQSPSNKVTEKGKDVELRCDPISGHTALYWYRQSLGQGLEFLIYFQGNSAPDKSGLPSDRFSAERTGGSVSTLTIQRTQQEDSAVYLCASSLDGASTDTQYFGPGTRLTVL.

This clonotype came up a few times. For the CDR3, the DNA is TGTGCCAGCAGCACAGGGGGCCCCAATTCACCCCTCCACTTT. Translating it yields CASSTGGPNSPLHF. The chain couples TRBV4-2 to TRBJ1-6, with 9 bases fitting TRBD1. The CDR3 extends over 14 amino acids. Germline V CDR1 and CDR2: LGHNA, YNFKEQ. With 5 bases clipped from V and 7 bases from J, the junction kept 3 bases outside the gene matches.

The CDR3 DNA follows: TGTGCCAGCAGCTTAGGTCCACAACCCTACGAGCAGTACTTC. This sequence encodes CASSLGPQPYEQYF. The rearrangement uses TRBV7-3 and TRBJ2-7; D gene ambiguous. V was clipped by 2 bases and J by 2 bases, with 10 bases between them. The CDR3 spans 14 residues. Germline CDR1 reads SGHTA; CDR2 reads FQGTGA.

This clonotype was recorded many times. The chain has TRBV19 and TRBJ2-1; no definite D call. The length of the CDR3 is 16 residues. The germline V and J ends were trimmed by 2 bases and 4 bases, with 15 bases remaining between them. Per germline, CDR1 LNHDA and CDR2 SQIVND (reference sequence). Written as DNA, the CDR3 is TGTGCCAGTAGTATAAATGGTAATGACGGATACAATGAGCAGTTCTTC. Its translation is CASSINGNDGYNEQFF.

This chain's CDR3 is CASSWDRRNIQYF. CDR3 DNA sequence: TGTGCCAGCAGCTGGGACCGCCGGAACATTCAGTACTTC. The chain uses TRBV11-2 and TRBJ2-4, with D possibly called TRBD1 or TRBD2 (5 bases each). The CDR3 is made up of 13 amino acids. CDR1 SGHAT and CDR2 FQNNGV come from the germline V gene. Trimming shortened V by 4 bases and J by 7 bases, and 11 bases separated the two germline ends.

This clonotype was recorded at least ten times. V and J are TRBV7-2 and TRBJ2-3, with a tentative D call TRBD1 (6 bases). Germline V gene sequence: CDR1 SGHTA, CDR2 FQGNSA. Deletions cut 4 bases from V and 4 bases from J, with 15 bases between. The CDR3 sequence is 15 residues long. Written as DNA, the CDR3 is TGTGCCAGCAGCTCGCCGCGACAGGCTCCAGATACGCAGTATTTT. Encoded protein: CASSSPRQAPDTQYF.

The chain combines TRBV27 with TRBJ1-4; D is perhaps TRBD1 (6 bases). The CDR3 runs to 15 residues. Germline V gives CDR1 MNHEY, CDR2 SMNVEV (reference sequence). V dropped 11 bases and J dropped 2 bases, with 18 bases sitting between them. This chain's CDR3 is CAARGRGWTNEKLFF. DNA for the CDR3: TGTGCCGCGCGGGGCAGGGGCTGGACTAATGAAAAACTGTTTTTT.

The CDR3 coding sequence is TGTGCCAGCAGCCGTTTTACAGAAGCTTTCTTT. Amino acids: CASSRFTEAFF. The chain links TRBV7-9 to TRBJ1-1; D remains ambiguous. This CDR3 is 11 amino acids long. V was cut by 5 bases and J by 8 bases, with 9 bases left in between. Germline V gene sequence: CDR1 SEHNR, CDR2 FQNEAQ (reference sequence).

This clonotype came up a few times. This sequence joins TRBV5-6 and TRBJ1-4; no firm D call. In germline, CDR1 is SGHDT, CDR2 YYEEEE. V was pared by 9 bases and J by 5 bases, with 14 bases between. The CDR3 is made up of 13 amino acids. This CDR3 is CATSTLLNEKLFF. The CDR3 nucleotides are TGTGCCACCTCGACACTGCTAAATGAAAAACTGTTTTTT.

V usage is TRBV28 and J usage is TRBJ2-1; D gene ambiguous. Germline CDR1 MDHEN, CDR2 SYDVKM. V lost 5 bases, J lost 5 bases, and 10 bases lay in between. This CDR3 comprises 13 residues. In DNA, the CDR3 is TGTGCCAGCAGTCGGCCGGTCGACAATGAGCAGTTCTTC. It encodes CASSRPVDNEQFF.

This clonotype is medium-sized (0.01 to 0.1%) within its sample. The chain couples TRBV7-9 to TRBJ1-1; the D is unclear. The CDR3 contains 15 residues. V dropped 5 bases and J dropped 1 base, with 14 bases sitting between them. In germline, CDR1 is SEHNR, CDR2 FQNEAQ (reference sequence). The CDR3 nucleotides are TGTGCCAGCAGCCCTGGTGCAGGATGGAACACTGAAGCTTTCTTT. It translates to CASSPGAGWNTEAFF.

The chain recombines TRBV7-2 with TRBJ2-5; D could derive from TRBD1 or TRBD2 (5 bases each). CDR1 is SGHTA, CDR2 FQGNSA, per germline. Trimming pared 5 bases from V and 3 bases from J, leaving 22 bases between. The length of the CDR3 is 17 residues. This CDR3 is CASSRFQGPYTEETQYF. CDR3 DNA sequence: TGTGCCAGCAGCCGTTTCCAGGGACCCTACACCGAAGAGACCCAGTACTTC.

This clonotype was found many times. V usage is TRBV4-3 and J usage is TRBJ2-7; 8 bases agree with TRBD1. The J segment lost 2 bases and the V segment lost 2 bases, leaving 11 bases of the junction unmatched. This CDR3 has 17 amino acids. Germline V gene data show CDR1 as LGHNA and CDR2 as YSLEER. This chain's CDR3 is CASSQNTDRGVTYEQYF. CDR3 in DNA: TGCGCCAGCAGCCAAAATACAGACAGGGGTGTTACCTACGAGCAGTACTTC.

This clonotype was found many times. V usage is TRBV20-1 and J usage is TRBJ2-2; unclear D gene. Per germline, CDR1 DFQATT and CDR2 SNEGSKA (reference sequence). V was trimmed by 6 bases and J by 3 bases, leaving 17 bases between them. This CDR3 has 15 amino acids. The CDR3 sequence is CSAKRDGADTGELFF. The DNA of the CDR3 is TGCAGTGCAAAAAGAGACGGAGCCGACACCGGGGAGCTGTTTTTT.

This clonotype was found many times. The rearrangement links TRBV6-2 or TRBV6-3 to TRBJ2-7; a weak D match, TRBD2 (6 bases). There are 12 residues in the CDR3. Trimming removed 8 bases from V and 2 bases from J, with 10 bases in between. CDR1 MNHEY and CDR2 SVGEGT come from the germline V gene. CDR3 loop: CASGTYTYEQYF. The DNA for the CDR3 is TGTGCCAGCGGGACTTATACCTACGAGCAGTACTTC.

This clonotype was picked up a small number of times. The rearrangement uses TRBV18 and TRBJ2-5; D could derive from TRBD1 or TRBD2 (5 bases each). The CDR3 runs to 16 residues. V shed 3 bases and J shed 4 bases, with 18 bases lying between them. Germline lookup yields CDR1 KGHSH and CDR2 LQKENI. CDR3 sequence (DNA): TGTGCCAGCTCACCGCGGGCAGGGTCTAACCTAGAGACCCAGTACTTC. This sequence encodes CASSPRAGSNLETQYF.